Only a few counts were recorded for the clone carrying this TCR beta chain. These data belong to a study of T cells in Graves' hyperthyroidism and ophthalmopathy. The CDR3 extends over 13 amino acids. Deletions cut 5 bases from V and 6 bases from J, with 14 bases between. Not enrolled were patients with uncontrolled infection, other autoimmune disease, pregnancy or lactation. Researchers amplified the TCR beta CDR3 regions from RNA transcripts. The HTBI primer set was used in a first-round RT-PCR of the TCR CDR3. One entry per CDR3 protein, called by TCRdb with MiXCR from the multiplex PCR reads. This table holds 300,000 to 350,000 distinct CDR3 sequences, approximately 14% found once.

The material sequenced was blood. This chain links TRBV12-3 or TRBV12-4 with TRBJ2-7; no clear D gene. This TCR derives from a woman in her 30s with Graves' hyperthyroidism. As DNA, the CDR3 is TGTGCCAGCAGTAGAAGAGGTGAGCGCGAGCAGTACTTC. Its translation is CASSRRGEREQYF.